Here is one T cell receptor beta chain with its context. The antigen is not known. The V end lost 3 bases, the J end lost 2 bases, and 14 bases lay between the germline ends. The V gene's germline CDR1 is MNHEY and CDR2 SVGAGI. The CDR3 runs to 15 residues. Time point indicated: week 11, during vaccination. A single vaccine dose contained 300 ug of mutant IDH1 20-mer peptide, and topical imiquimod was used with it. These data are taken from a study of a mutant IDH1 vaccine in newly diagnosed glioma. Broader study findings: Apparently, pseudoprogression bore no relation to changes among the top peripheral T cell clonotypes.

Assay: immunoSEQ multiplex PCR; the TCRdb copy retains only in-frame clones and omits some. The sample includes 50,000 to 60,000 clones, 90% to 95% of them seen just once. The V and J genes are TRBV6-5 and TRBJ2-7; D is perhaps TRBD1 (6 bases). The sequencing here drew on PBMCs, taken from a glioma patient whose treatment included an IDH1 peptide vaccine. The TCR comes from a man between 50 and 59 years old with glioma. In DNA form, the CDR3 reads TGTGCCAGCAGTTATTCACGGACAGCTACCTACGAGCAGTACTTC. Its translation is CASSYSRTATYEQYF.